This T cell receptor beta chain was captured in a study of T cell changes during pregnancy in multiple sclerosis. Trimming removed 5 bases from V and 9 bases from J; junction bases left unmatched: 7. The CDR3 consists of 15 residues. Germline V CDR1 and CDR2: SGHAT, FQNNGV. Repertoires were generated with immunoSEQ multiplex PCR, while TCRdb's copy carries only in-frame clones and drops some. This table has under 65,000 clones, roughly 94% appearing once. The sequence derives from a female donor with multiple sclerosis, enrolled in a pregnancy study. The chain carries TRBV11-2 and TRBJ2-1; 13 bases line up with TRBD2. Here the sequenced sample was CD8+ T cells from peripheral blood mononuclear cells, taken after pregnancy. The CDR3 sequence is CASSHRTSGSSEQFF. CDR3 bases: TGTGCCAGCAGCCACAGGACTAGCGGGAGCAGTGAGCAGTTCTTC.